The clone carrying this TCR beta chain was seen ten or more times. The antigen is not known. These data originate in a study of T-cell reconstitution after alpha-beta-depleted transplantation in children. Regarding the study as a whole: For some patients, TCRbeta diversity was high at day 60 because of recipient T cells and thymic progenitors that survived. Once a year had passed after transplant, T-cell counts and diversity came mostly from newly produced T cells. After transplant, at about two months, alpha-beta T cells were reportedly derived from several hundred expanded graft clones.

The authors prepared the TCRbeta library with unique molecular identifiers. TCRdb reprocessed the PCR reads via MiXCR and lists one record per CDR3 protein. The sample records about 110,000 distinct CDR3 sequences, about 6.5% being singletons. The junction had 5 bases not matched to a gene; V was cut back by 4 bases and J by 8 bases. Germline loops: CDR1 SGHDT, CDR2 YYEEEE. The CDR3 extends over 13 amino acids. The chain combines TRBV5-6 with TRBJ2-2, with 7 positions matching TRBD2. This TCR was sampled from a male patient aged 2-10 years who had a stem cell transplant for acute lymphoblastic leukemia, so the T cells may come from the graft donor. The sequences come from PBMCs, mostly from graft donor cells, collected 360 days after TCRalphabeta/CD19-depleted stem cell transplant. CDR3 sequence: CASSPGGAGELFF. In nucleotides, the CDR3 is TGTGCCAGCAGCCCGGGAGGAGCGGGGGAGCTGTTTTTT.